The 21 T cell receptor beta chains listed next were all sequenced from one sample in a study of blood T cells in healthy people across ages. A second PCR, run for roughly 7 to 12 cycles, used a sample-barcoded 5' primer plus a J-beta primer mix. TCRdb processed the 5' RACE reads anew with MiXCR; each CDR3 protein has one entry. This table has some 1,000,000 distinct CDR3 sequences, almost 25% appearing once. These data were likewise used in another study, on T cells of mothers and their children.

Sequenced: blood. The receptors were gathered from a girl between 2 and 10 years old in good health.

The V gene is TRBV12-3 or TRBV12-4, the J gene TRBJ2-4; 7 positions match TRBD2. V was clipped by 5 bases and J by 2 bases; unmatched bases: 6. The CDR3 totals 15 residues. The CDR3 loop is CASSPAGVSKNIQYF. For the CDR3, the DNA is TGTGCCAGCAGTCCCGCGGGGGTGTCCAAAAACATTCAGTACTTC.

Of note for this clonotype: The junction departs from the called germline gene at one end, perhaps through a read error. The chain recombines TRBV9 with TRBJ2-1, with 7 bases lining up with TRBD2. The germline V gene has CDR1 SGDLS and CDR2 YYNGEE. This CDR3 has 15 residues. The CDR3: CASTRSGASYNEQFF. CDR3 DNA: TGTGCCAGCACCCGAAGCGGGGCTTCCTACAATGAACAGTTCTTC.

The genes are TRBV5-5 and TRBJ2-7, with 7 bases lining up with TRBD1. The CDR3 runs 16 residues. The junction had 8 bases not matched to a gene; V was cut back by 0 bases and J by 2 bases. Germline V gene lookup returns CDR1 SGHKS and CDR2 YYEKEE (reference sequence). In DNA form, the CDR3 reads TGTGCCAGCAGCTTGGCACCGGGACAGAAGGCCTACGAGCAGTACTTC. As protein: CASSLAPGQKAYEQYF.

Here the CDR3 reads CSAGHDSSGNTIYF. In DNA form, the CDR3 reads TGCAGTGCTGGACACGACAGCTCTGGAAACACCATATATTTT. This chain uses TRBV20-1 with TRBJ1-3; tentatively, D is TRBD1 (5 bases). CDR3 length: 14 residues. Germline V gene sequence: CDR1 DFQATT, CDR2 SNEGSKA (reference sequence). Trimming stripped 5 bases from V and 0 bases from J, with 11 bases between.

This chain's CDR3 is CASSLQGPLDTQYF. Here the CDR3 DNA reads TGTGCCAGCAGCTTACAGGGACCGCTCGATACGCAGTATTTT. The rearrangement uses TRBV7-2 and TRBJ2-3; either TRBD1 or TRBD2 may supply D (5 bases each). Germline CDR1 is SGHTA and CDR2 is FQGNSA. This CDR3 region has 14 residues. The germline V and J ends were trimmed by 2 bases and 6 bases, with 12 bases remaining between them.

V is TRBV4-1 and J is TRBJ2-7, with D possibly matching TRBD1 (7 bases). The CDR3 contains 15 residues. Germline CDR1 and CDR2: MGHRA and YSYEKL. The V and J ends lost 5 bases and 1 base respectively, with 15 bases between them. The CDR3 here is CASSAGTALSYEQYF. For the CDR3, the DNA is TGCGCCAGCAGCGCGGGGACAGCCCTATCCTACGAGCAGTACTTC.

This clonotype turned up a few times. The chain combines TRBV7-3 with TRBJ2-5, with 10 nucleotides matching TRBD1. Germline V gene sequence: CDR1 SGHTA, CDR2 FQGTGA. This CDR3 is built from 15 residues. After removal of 1 base from V and 5 bases from J, the junction contained 4 bases not matched to a gene. The CDR3 DNA is TGTGCCAGCAGCTTAATCGGGGACAGGGGTGAGACCCAGTACTTC. Its translation: CASSLIGDRGETQYF.

The chain combines TRBV9 with TRBJ1-2, with unresolved D. Germline V gene sequence: CDR1 SGDLS, CDR2 YYNGEE. Trimming removed 3 bases from V and 4 bases from J, with 13 bases in between. The CDR3 is 14 amino acids. CDR3 nucleotides: TGTGCCAGCAGCGCCTCGACAACCTCCTATGGCTACACCTTC. The encoded protein is CASSASTTSYGYTF.

The table lists this clonotype with many counts. The chain carries TRBV7-9 and TRBJ2-5; the D gene could be TRBD1 or TRBD2 (6 bases each). Trimming removed 3 bases from V and 4 bases from J, with 18 bases in between. CDR3 length equals 16 residues. In germline, CDR1 is SEHNR, CDR2 FQNEAQ (reference sequence). The DNA of the CDR3 is TGTGCCAGCAGCTTGGGGGGCCTGACCCCGGCAGAGACCCAGTACTTC. As protein: CASSLGGLTPAETQYF.

This clonotype was observed a few times. The rearrangement links TRBV2 to TRBJ2-7, with D perhaps TRBD2 (6 bases). Germline V gene sequence: CDR1 SNHLY, CDR2 FYNNEI. This CDR3 comprises 14 residues. The V and J ends lost 6 bases and 5 bases respectively, with 17 bases between them. In DNA form, the CDR3 reads TGTGCCAGCAGGGGAATGGCGGGAATGGACGAGCAGTACTTC. Encoded protein: CASRGMAGMDEQYF.

The chain joins TRBV7-2 to TRBJ2-7, with D hard to call. This CDR3 is built from 13 residues. The V gene lost 5 bases and the J gene lost 3 bases, with 11 bases spanning the gap. Germline CDR1 is SGHTA and CDR2 is FQGNSA. DNA for the CDR3: TGTGCCAGCAGCCACGGCTTTGGCTACGAGCAGTACTTC. Protein product: CASSHGFGYEQYF.

The J gene is TRBJ2-5, the V gene TRBV6-5; TRBD1 matches 7 bases. The junction had 9 bases not matched to a gene; V was cut back by 6 bases and J by 2 bases. This CDR3 spans 15 amino acids. Germline V gives CDR1 MNHEY, CDR2 SVGAGI. This chain's CDR3 is CASRNRGYLQETQYF. CDR3 DNA sequence: TGTGCCAGCAGAAACAGGGGATACTTACAAGAGACCCAGTACTTC.

There are a few counts of this clonotype. The rearrangement uses TRBV28 and TRBJ2-1, with 10 bases identical to TRBD2. The CDR3 sequence is 16 residues long. V was clipped by 7 bases and J by 3 bases; unmatched bases: 9. Germline assignment: CDR1 MDHEN and CDR2 SYDVKM. DNA for the CDR3: TGTGCCAGCACCTTGGTCGGGACTAGCGTCTACAATGAGCAGTTCTTC. Translated, it gives CASTLVGTSVYNEQFF.

This clonotype showed up just a few times. The J gene is TRBJ2-5, the V gene TRBV18; 7 nucleotides line up with TRBD2. The DNA end lines up better with TRBJ2-7; the J call may be wrong. From germline, CDR1 is KGHSH and CDR2 LQKENI. This CDR3 comprises 14 residues. The DNA of the CDR3 is TGTGCCAGCTCACCCTCGGCTAGCGGCTACGAGCAGTACTTC. Its protein is CASSPSASGYEQYF.

This clonotype was counted a few times. CDR3 residues: CSVVKVYEQFF. The CDR3 coding sequence is TGCAGCGTTGTGAAGGTCTATGAGCAGTTCTTC. The chain employs TRBV29-1 and TRBJ2-1; D gene unclear. The CDR3 runs to 11 residues. Germline V lookup: CDR1 SQVTM, CDR2 ANQGSEA. Trimming shortened V by 4 bases and J by 8 bases, and 9 bases separated the two germline ends.

The CDR3 DNA sequence: TGTGCCAGCAGTTCCGCCGGGGGGTCGGGGAACATTCAGTACTTC. This translates into CASSSAGGSGNIQYF. The J gene is TRBJ2-4, the V gene TRBV6-6, with TRBD2 matching 7 bases. CDR1 MNHNY and CDR2 SVGAGI come from the germline V gene (reference sequence). V was pared by 4 bases and J by 7 bases, with 10 bases of the junction left unmatched. CDR3 size: 15 residues.

The table lists this clonotype with a few counts. V and J are TRBV20-1 and TRBJ2-5; TRBD2 matches 7 bases. The closer fit of TRBJ2-1 to the DNA end suggests the J call may be wrong. CDR1 DFQATT and CDR2 SNEGSKA come from the germline V gene (reference sequence). CDR3 length: 13 amino acids. CDR3 protein: CSASGRERSEQFF. In DNA form, the CDR3 reads TGCAGTGCTAGCGGGCGGGAGAGAAGTGAGCAGTTCTTC.

The table lists this clonotype with a few counts. The J gene is TRBJ2-5, the V gene TRBV7-9, with TRBD1 matching 10 bases. Germline trimming cut 10 bases from V and 5 bases from J; bases unmatched to any gene: 7. The CDR3 has 13 residues. Germline V gene lookup returns CDR1 SEHNR and CDR2 FQNEAQ (reference sequence). This CDR3 reads CATGDRGSETQYF. As DNA, the CDR3 is TGTGCCACCGGGGACAGGGGTTCCGAGACCCAGTACTTC.

The rearrangement joins TRBV6-1 to TRBJ2-7; 14 bases agree with TRBD2. The CDR3 has 18 amino acids. Germline trimming cut 4 bases from V and 1 base from J; bases unmatched to any gene: 9. The V gene's germline CDR1 is MNHNS and CDR2 SASEGT. This chain's CDR3 is CASSGTWTSGRLSYEQYF. For the CDR3, the DNA is TGTGCCAGCAGTGGGACCTGGACTAGCGGGAGGTTGTCCTACGAGCAGTACTTC.

This clonotype was detected only a few times. The V and J genes are TRBV7-8 and TRBJ2-7, with 7 bases lining up with TRBD2. V was pared by 4 bases and J by 6 bases, with 9 bases of the junction left unmatched. The CDR3 has 14 amino acids. Germline V lookup: CDR1 SGHVS, CDR2 FQNEAQ. CDR3 region: CASSSTPTSSEQYF. In DNA, the CDR3 is TGTGCCAGCAGCTCCACACCGACTAGCTCCGAGCAGTACTTC.

This clonotype was picked up a small number of times. The V and J genes are TRBV10-3 and TRBJ1-2; no definite D call. CDR1 is ENHRY, CDR2 SYGVKD, per germline. This CDR3 spans 17 amino acids. Between the trimmed V and J ends, which lost 3 bases and 0 bases, there was a span of 17 bases. CDR3 protein: CAISEREGRTTNYGYTF. The DNA of the CDR3 is TGTGCCATCAGTGAAAGGGAGGGAAGGACCACTAACTATGGCTACACCTTC.